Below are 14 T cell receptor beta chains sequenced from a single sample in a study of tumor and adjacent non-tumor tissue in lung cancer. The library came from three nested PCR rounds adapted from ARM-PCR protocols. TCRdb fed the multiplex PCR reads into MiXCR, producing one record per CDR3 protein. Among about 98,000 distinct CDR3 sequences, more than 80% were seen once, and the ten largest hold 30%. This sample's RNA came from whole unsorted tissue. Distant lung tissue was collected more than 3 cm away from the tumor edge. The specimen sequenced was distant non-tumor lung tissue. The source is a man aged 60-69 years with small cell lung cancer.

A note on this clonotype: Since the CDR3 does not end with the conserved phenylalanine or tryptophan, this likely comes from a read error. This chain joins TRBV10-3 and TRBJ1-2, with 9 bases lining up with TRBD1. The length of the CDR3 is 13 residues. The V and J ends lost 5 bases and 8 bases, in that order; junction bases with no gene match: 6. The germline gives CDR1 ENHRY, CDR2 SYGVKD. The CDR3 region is CAISRGTGGGYTS. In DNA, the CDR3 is TGTGCCATCAGTCGCGGTACAGGGGGCGGCTACACCTCC.

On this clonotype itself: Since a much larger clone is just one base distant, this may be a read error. The CDR3 DNA reads TGTGCCAGCAACTCACTGGCCTTTCAAGAGACCCAGTACTTC. Translating gives CASNSLAFQETQYF. This sequence joins TRBV7-9 and TRBJ2-5; D call uncertain. Trimming pared 7 bases from V and 2 bases from J, leaving 14 bases between. In germline, CDR1 is SEHNR, CDR2 FQNEAQ (reference sequence). This CDR3 is 14 amino acids long.

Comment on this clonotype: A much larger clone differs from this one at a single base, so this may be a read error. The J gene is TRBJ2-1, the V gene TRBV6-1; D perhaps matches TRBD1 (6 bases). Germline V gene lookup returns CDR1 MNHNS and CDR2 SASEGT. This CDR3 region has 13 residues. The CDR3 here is CVSSESYGDKQFF. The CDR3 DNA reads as TGTGTCAGCAGTGAAAGTTATGGGGACAAGCAGTTCTTC.

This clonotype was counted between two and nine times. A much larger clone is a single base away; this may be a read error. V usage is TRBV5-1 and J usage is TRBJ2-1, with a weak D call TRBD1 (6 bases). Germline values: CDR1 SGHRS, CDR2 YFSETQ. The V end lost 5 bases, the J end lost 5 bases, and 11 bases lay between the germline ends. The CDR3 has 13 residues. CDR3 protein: CASRADRHNEQFF. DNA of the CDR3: TGCGCCAGCAGAGCTGACAGGCACAATGAGCAGTTCTTC.

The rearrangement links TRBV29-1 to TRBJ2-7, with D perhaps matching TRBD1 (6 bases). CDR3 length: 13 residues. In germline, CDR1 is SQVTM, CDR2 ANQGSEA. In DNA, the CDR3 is TGCAATGTTGCTTGCGACAGGTCTAGCGAGCAGTACGTC. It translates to CNVACDRSSEQYV.

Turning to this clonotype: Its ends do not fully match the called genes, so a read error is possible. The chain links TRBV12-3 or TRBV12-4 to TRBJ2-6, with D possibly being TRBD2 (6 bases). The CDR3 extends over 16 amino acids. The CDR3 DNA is TGTGCCAGCAGTTTAGATAGGGAGGCTGGGGCCAATGTCCTGACTTTC. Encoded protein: CASSLDREAGANVLTF.

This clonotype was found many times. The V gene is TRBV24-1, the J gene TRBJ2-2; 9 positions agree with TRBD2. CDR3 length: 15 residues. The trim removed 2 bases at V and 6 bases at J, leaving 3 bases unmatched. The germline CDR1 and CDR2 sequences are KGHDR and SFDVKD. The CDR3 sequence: CATSDSLAGSGELFF. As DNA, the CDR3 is TGTGCCACCAGTGATTCTCTAGCGGGATCCGGGGAGCTGTTTTTT.

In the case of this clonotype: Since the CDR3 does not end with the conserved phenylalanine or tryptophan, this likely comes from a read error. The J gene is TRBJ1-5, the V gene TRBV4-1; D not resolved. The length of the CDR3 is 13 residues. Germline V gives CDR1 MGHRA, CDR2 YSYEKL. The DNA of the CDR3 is TGCGCTAGCAGCCCGGGGATGTCTCAGCCCCAGCATATT. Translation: CASSPGMSQPQHI.

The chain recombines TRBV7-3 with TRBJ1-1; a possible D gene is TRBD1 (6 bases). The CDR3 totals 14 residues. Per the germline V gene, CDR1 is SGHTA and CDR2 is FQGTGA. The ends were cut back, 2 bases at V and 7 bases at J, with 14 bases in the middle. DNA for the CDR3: TGTGCCAGCAGCTTATTGGGCAGGGACATTGAAGCTTTCTTT. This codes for CASSLLGRDIEAFF.

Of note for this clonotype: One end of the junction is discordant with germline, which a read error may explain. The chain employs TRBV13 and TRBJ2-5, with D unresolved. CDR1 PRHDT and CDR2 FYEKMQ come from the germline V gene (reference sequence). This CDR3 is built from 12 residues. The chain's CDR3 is CANSLSSETQYF. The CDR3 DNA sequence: TGTGCCAACAGCTTATCAAGCGAGACCCAGTACTTC.

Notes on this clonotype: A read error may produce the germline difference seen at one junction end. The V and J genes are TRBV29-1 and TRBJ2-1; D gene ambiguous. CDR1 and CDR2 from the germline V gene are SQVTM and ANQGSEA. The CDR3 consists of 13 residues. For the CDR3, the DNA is TGCAGCGTTGAATGCGACTCCAACAATAAGCAGTTCTTC. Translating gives CSVECDSNNKQFF.

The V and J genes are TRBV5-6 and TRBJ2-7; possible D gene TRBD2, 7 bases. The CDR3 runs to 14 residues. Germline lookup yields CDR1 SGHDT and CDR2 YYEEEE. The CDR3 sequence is CVSSHRDYFYEQYV. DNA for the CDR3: TGTGTCAGCAGCCACAGGGACTACTTCTACGAGCAGTACGTC.

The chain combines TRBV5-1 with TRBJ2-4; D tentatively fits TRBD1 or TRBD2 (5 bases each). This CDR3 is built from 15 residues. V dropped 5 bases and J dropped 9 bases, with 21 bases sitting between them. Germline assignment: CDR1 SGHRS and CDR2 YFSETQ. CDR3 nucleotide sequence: TGCGCCAGCAGTCCCGAGGCGAGGGCAAGGGGCATTCAGTACTTC. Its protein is CASSPEARARGIQYF.

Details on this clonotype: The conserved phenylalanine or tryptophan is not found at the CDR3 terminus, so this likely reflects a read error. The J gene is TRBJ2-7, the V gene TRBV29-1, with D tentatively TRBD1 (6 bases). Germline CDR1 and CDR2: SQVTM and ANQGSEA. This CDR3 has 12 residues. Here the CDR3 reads CGARDTSYEQYL. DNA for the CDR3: TGCGGCGCTCGGGACACCTCCTACGAGCAGTACCTC.